The source of this TCR beta chain is a study of T cells in tuberculosis. Looking at the study overall: The T cells targeted glucose monomycolate, a mycobacterial lipid, via CD1B. In South Africa, adults with active tuberculosis were compared with IGRA-negative and latently infected IGRA-positive adolescents. Findings of the study overall: Samples were chosen by availability of cryopreserved specimens. Smaller distances to GMM-specific TCRs suggested their expansion in active tuberculosis.

Germline-derived CDR1 and CDR2 are MNHEY and SVGAGI. V shed 1 base and J 2 bases; nucleotides not matched to a gene: 2. The CDR3 sequence is 15 residues long. About this clone itself: Antigen specificity is unknown.

The method was immunoSEQ multiplex PCR; TCRdb's version includes in-frame clones alone and lacks a portion of them. Of 30,000 to 40,000 clones detected, 97% appear once; the ten largest clones hold roughly 6.2%. This receptor was identified in a donor aged 10-30 years with latent tuberculosis or without tuberculosis infection. Sequenced: PBMCs. The chain links TRBV6-5 to TRBJ2-7; TRBD2 aligns across 10 bases. The CDR3 DNA follows: TGTGCCAGCAGTTACTTCAGCGGGAGGGCCTACGAGCAGTACTTC. Encoded protein: CASSYFSGRAYEQYF.